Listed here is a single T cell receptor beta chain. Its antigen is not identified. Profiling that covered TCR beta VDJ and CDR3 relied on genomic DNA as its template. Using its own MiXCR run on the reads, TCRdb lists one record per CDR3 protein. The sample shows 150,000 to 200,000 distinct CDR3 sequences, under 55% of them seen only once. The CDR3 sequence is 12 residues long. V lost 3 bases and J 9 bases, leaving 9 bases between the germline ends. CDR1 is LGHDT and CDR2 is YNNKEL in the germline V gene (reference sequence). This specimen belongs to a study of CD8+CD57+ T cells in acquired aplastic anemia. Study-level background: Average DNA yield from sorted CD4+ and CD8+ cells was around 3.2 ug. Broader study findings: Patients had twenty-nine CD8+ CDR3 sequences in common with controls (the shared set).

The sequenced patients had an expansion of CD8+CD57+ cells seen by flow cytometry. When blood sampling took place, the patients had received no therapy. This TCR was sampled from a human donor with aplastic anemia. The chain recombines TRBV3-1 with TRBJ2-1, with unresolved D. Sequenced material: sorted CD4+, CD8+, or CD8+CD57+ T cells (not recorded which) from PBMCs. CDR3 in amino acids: CASSQVDREQFF. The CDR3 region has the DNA TGTGCCAGCAGCCAGGTTGATCGTGAGCAGTTCTTC.